The T cell receptor (beta chain) described here comes from a study of T cell responses to AZD1222 COVID-19 vaccine. Study results and limitations: The study sampled repertoires only after the peak T cell response.

TCRdb keeps only in-frame clones here, not all; method: immunoSEQ multiplex PCR. The repertoire consists of under 150,000 clones, with about 90% occurring once and the leading ten covering approximately 2.1%. This clone has only one observation. As yet, its antigen is unknown. This CDR3 is 13 amino acids long. V gave up 2 bases and J gave up 4 bases, with 11 bases separating them. Germline V gene data show CDR1 as GTSNPN and CDR2 as SVGIG (reference sequence). This receptor was obtained from an adult who received the AZD1222 COVID-19 vaccine. This sequence joins TRBV30 and TRBJ1-2; D possibly corresponds to TRBD1 (5 bases). Source: peripheral blood, taken 28 days after the second AZD1222 dose. The CDR3 bases are TGTGCCTGGAGTCTCACCGGGACCTATGGCTACACCTTC. Protein: CAWSLTGTYGYTF.